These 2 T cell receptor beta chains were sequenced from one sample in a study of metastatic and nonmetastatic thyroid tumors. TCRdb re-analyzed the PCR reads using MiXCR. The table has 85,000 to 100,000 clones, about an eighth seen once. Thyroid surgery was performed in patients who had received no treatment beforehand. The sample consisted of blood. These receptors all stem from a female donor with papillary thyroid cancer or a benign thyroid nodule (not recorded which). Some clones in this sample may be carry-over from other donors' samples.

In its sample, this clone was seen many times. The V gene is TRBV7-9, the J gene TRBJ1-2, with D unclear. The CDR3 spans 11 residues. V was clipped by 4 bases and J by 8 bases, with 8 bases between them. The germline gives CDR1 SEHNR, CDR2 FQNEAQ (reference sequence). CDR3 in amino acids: CASSSNQGYTF. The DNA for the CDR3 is TGTGCCAGCAGCTCCAATCAGGGCTACACCTTC. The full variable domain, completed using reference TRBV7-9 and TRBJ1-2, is DTGVSQNPRHKITKRGQNVTFRCDPISEHNRLYWYRQTLGQGPEFLTYFQNEAQLEKSRLLSDRFSAERPKGSFSTLEIQRTEQGDSAMYLCASSSNQGYTFGSGTRLTVV.

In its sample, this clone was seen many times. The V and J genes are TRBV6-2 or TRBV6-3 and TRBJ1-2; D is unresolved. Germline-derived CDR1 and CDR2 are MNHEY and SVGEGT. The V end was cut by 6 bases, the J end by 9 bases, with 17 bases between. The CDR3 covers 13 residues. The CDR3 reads CASSAGAISRYTF. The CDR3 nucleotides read TGTGCCAGCAGCGCGGGCGCTATTAGTCGCTACACCTTC.